These 15 T cell receptor beta chains share one sample of origin, sequenced in a study of blood T cell repertoires in COVID-19. Assay: immunoSEQ multiplex PCR; the TCRdb copy retains only in-frame clones and omits some. The repertoire holds approximately 38,000 clones, with 75% to 90% as singletons. Sequenced input: peripheral blood. These receptors were taken from a man aged 25 to 45 with active or convalescent COVID-19.

V usage is TRBV19 and J usage is TRBJ2-1; possibly TRBD2 for D (5 bases). This CDR3 is built from 16 residues. Germline-derived CDR1 and CDR2 are LNHDA and SQIVND (reference sequence). With 6 bases removed from V and 4 bases from J, the gap between germline ends came to 19 bases. Here the CDR3 DNA reads TGTGCCAGTAGCGGACTCGACACCCACCTGTACAATGAGCAGTTCTTC. Its translation: CASSGLDTHLYNEQFF.

The chain links TRBV2 to TRBJ2-7; 10 bases match TRBD1. In germline, CDR1 is SNHLY, CDR2 FYNNEI. The CDR3 has 15 amino acids. With 1 base clipped from V and 4 bases from J, the junction kept 4 bases outside the gene matches. CDR3 sequence (DNA): TGTGCCAGCAGTGAAGTTCGGACAGGGGGGTACGAGCAGTACTTC. It translates to CASSEVRTGGYEQYF.

The chain couples TRBV7-9 to TRBJ2-1; a weak D match, TRBD1 (5 bases). This CDR3 spans 14 amino acids. V gave up 7 bases and J gave up 9 bases, with 19 bases separating them. The V gene's germline CDR1 is SEHNR and CDR2 FQNEAQ (reference sequence). CDR3 residues: CASNSGRVHSEQFF. The CDR3 DNA is TGTGCCAGCAATTCAGGCAGGGTTCATAGTGAGCAGTTCTTC. Drawing the rest from reference TRBV7-9 and TRBJ2-1, the complete variable domain is DTGVSQNPRHKITKRGQNVTFRCDPISEHNRLYWYRQTLGQGPEFLTYFQNEAQLEKSRLLSDRFSAERPKGSFSTLEIQRTEQGDSAMYLCASNSGRVHSEQFFGPGTRLTVL.

The chain has TRBV18 and TRBJ1-1; no clear D. Per the germline V gene, CDR1 is KGHSH and CDR2 is LQKENI. Trimming removed 3 bases from V and 1 base from J, with 6 bases in between. This CDR3 has 13 residues. The CDR3: CASSPRGNTEAFF. The CDR3 coding sequence is TGTGCCAGCTCACCTCGAGGGAACACTGAAGCTTTCTTT.

This clone was seen a single time. The chain combines TRBV10-3 with TRBJ1-2; D might be TRBD1 (6 bases). The germline CDR1 and CDR2 sequences are ENHRY and SYGVKD. V dropped 0 bases and J dropped 7 bases, with 6 bases sitting between them. The CDR3 is made up of 12 amino acids. The CDR3 sequence: CAISESGGGYTF. For the CDR3, the DNA is TGTGCCATCAGTGAGTCAGGGGGTGGCTACACCTTC.

The V gene is TRBV5-4, the J gene TRBJ2-7, with TRBD2 as a possible D gene (7 bases). This CDR3 comprises 14 residues. The V gene lost 6 bases and the J gene lost 0 bases, with 13 bases spanning the gap. Germline V gene sequence: CDR1 SGHNT, CDR2 YYREEE (reference sequence). In nucleotides, the CDR3 is TGTGCCAGCACCGCGGGGGCTTTCTCCTACGAGCAGTACTTC. Translated, it gives CASTAGAFSYEQYF.

The chain carries TRBV2 and TRBJ2-3, with D possibly TRBD2 on 7 matching bases. This CDR3 is 14 amino acids long. The ends were cut back, 11 bases at V and 6 bases at J, with 21 bases in the middle. Germline loops: CDR1 SNHLY, CDR2 FYNNEI. The CDR3 loop reads CASHGGRKMDTQYF. DNA for the CDR3: TGTGCCTCCCACGGGGGGCGTAAAATGGATACGCAGTATTTT.

This chain links TRBV7-9 with TRBJ2-2, with D perhaps TRBD1 (6 bases). CDR1 and CDR2 from the germline V gene are SEHNR and FQNEAQ (reference sequence). CDR3 length: 14 amino acids. V dropped 3 bases and J dropped 7 bases, with 12 bases sitting between them. CDR3 DNA sequence: TGTGCCAGCAGCTTCAGGGGAGAGGACGGGGAGCTGTTTTTT. It is translated as CASSFRGEDGELFF.

The V call is TRBV3-1 (or the pseudogene TRBV3-2), the J call TRBJ2-7; 16 nucleotides line up with TRBD2. The CDR3 has 20 residues. The V and J ends lost 2 bases and 0 bases, in that order; junction bases with no gene match: 10. CDR1 is LGHDT and CDR2 is YNNKEL in the germline V gene (reference sequence). DNA of the CDR3: TGTGCCAGCAGCCAAACTTTAGGGACTAGCGGGGGGGACACCTCCTACGAGCAGTACTTC. This gives the protein CASSQTLGTSGGDTSYEQYF.

J is TRBJ2-3 and V is TRBV29-1; 7 bases are a match to TRBD1. With V trimmed by 8 bases and J by 0 bases, 11 bases remained unmatched. The length of the CDR3 is 15 residues. Germline assignment: CDR1 SQVTM and CDR2 ANQGSEA. CDR3 coding DNA: TGCAGCATCCGACAGGGAACCTCTAGCACAGATACGCAGTATTTT. The encoded protein is CSIRQGTSSTDTQYF.

CDR3 in DNA: TGTGCCAGCAGTTATCAGGCAGGCACCTATAATTCACCCCTCCACTTT. Its translation: CASSYQAGTYNSPLHF. The genes are TRBV6-5 and TRBJ1-6; no definite D call. The V end was cut by 3 bases, the J end by 2 bases, with 11 bases between. CDR1 and CDR2 from the germline V gene are MNHEY and SVGAGI. The CDR3 contains 16 residues.

The gene calls are TRBV7-2 and TRBJ1-5; no firm D call. Trimming took off 1 base at V and 0 bases at J, with 10 bases between the two ends. This CDR3 is 16 amino acids long. Germline CDR1 and CDR2: SGHTA and FQGNSA. CDR3 DNA: TGTGCCAGCAGCTTAGGTTCCCAGTTTAGCAATCAGCCCCAGCATTTT. It encodes CASSLGSQFSNQPQHF.

The chain carries TRBV19 and TRBJ2-4; 8 nucleotides match TRBD1. Trimming took 11 bases from V and 0 from J; bases not matched to a gene: 24. This CDR3 comprises 20 residues. Per germline, CDR1 LNHDA and CDR2 SQIVND (reference sequence). The CDR3 bases are TGTGCCCCACGACCAGACAGGGGCGGTAAGGCCCCTTTAGCCAAAAACATTCAGTACTTC. Protein product: CAPRPDRGGKAPLAKNIQYF.

The chain carries TRBV9 and TRBJ2-2; no reliable D call. The CDR3 totals 15 residues. Trimming left V 0 bases short and J 2 bases short, with 8 bases between. The germline V gene encodes CDR1 SGDLS and CDR2 YYNGEE. The DNA for the CDR3 is TGTGCCAGCAGCGTAGGACGCGGTAACACCGGGGAGCTGTTTTTT. Its translation: CASSVGRGNTGELFF.

This clone was detected a few times. The CDR3 protein is CASSRTGGLRSNQPQHF. CDR3 in DNA: TGTGCCAGCAGCCGGACAGGGGGCCTTAGGAGCAATCAGCCCCAGCATTTT. The chain uses TRBV5-8 and TRBJ1-5; 11 bases match TRBD1. The germline gives CDR1 SGHTS, CDR2 YDEGEE. The CDR3 is 17 amino acids. The V segment lost 4 bases and the J segment 1 base; nucleotides outside the gene matches: 7.